This T cell receptor (beta chain) was captured by sequencing in a study of T cell repertoires in cytomegalovirus infection. Study in general: Public TCR beta signatures were indicative of both CMV infection and a matching HLA type. General study findings and limits: Summed public TCR beta family frequency identified CMV carriers bearing the relevant HLA. It was HLA-C-restricted CMV-specific TCR beta clonotypes that dominated the response ex vivo.

Per the germline V gene, CDR1 is SGHRS and CDR2 is YFSETQ. This CDR3 is 14 amino acids long. V trimming: 3 bases; J trimming: 4 bases; junction bases outside the gene matches: 6. Only one count was recorded for this clonotype. Its specificity is not known. Using its own MiXCR run on the reads, TCRdb lists one record per CDR3 protein. The table shows under 850,000 distinct CDR3 sequences, with 35% to 40% occurring only once. This clonotype was obtained from a human donor in good health (CMV status not recorded). Some clones in this sample may be carry-over from other donors' samples. The sample comprised PBMCs. This chain connects TRBV5-1 to TRBJ1-1, with 7 bases lining up with TRBD1. The CDR3 bases are TGCGCCAGCAGCTGGGGACAGTCGGGCACTGAAGCTTTCTTT. Protein sequence: CASSWGQSGTEAFF.